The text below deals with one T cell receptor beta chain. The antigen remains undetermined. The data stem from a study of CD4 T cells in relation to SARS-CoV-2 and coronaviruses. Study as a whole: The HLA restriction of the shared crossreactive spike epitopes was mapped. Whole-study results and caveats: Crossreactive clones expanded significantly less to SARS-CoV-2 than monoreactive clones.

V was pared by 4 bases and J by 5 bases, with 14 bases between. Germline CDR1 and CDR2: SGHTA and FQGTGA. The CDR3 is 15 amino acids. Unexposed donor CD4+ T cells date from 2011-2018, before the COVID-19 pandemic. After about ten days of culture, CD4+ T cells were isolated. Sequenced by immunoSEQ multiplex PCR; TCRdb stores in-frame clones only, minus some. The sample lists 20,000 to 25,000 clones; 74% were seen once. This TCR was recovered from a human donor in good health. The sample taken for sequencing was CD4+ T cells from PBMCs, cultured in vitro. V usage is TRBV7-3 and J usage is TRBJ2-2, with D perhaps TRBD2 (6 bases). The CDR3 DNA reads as TGTGCCAGCAGCTACCGGGACGCGGGGACCGGGGAGCTGTTTTTT. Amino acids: CASSYRDAGTGELFF.